This TCR beta chain was sequenced in a study of T cells after yellow fever vaccination. Broader study findings: Abundant bulk-derived clonotypes could contaminate FACS-sorted repertoires. Peaking on day 5 versus 15, the secondary response was faster but weaker.

Generation of TCR cDNA used 5'RACE template switching (which added a universal primer site and UMIs). From the 5' RACE reads, TCRdb called clonotypes with MiXCR, one entry per CDR3 protein. The repertoire holds roughly 330,000 distinct CDR3 sequences, with roughly 4.3% as singletons. Turning to this clonotype: No antigen is known for it.

The CDR3 is made up of 16 amino acids. V was pared by 11 bases and J by 4 bases, with 24 bases between. Germline CDR1 MDHEN, CDR2 SYDVKM. Sample: PBMCs, taken 5 days after the yellow fever booster vaccination. The V and J genes are TRBV28 and TRBJ1-5; D possibly corresponds to TRBD1 (5 bases). The TCR was taken from a man aged 18 to 29 who received the YFV17D yellow fever vaccine. Here the CDR3 DNA reads TGTGCCGTCAGGATTAGGGGCTTCCAAAAAAATCAGCCCCAGCATTTT. Amino acids: CAVRIRGFQKNQPQHF.